This TCR beta chain was recovered during a study of CD8 T cells in Susac syndrome. The CD8+ and CD4+ T cells were isolated magnetically using a negative isolation approach, whereas the TEMRA cells were enriched by FACS. An input of about 0.5 to 1 ug of RNA was subjected to reverse transcription using random hexamers. TCRdb re-analysed the immunoSEQ multiplex PCR reads in MiXCR, keeping a single row per CDR3 protein. Of about 100,000 distinct CDR3 sequences in the sample, 85% to 95% are singletons; the top ten hold around 0.31%. The ends were cut back, 0 bases at V and 4 bases at J, with 14 bases in the middle. There are 16 residues in the CDR3. CDR1 is SGHRS and CDR2 is YFSETQ in the germline V gene.

This receptor was taken from a human donor in good health. The genes are TRBV5-1 and TRBJ1-3, with D tentatively TRBD1 (5 bases). Sequencing was performed on CD8+ T cells from PBMCs. The CDR3 is CASSLAGAGIGNTIYF. The CDR3 DNA follows: TGCGCCAGCAGCTTGGCCGGTGCAGGGATCGGAAACACCATATATTTT. Complete variable domain (other parts from reference TRBV5-1 and TRBJ1-3): KAGVTQTPRYLIKTRGQQVTLSCSPISGHRSVSWYQQTPGQGLQFLFEYFSETQRNKGNFPGRFSGRQFSNSRSEMNVSTLELGDSALYLCASSLAGAGIGNTIYFGEGSWLTVV.